This entry lists 20 T cell receptor beta chains sequenced from one sample in a study of patients and donors after allogeneic stem cell transplantation. Using its own MiXCR run on the RT-PCR reads, TCRdb lists one record per CDR3 protein. The table records approximately 430,000 distinct CDR3 sequences, 16% of them present only once. Sequences were obtained from blood, either unsorted or a sorted T cell fraction (not recorded which). Receptors originate from a human donor who was either an allogeneic HSCT recipient or a stem cell or donor lymphocyte infusion donor (not recorded which). It is not recorded whose cells these are; they may come from a transplant donor.

This clonotype came up a few times. The rearrangement uses TRBV7-2 and TRBJ2-7; TRBD1 agrees at 7 bases. The CDR3 covers 16 residues. Germline loops: CDR1 SGHTA, CDR2 FQGNSA. The V gene end was trimmed by 5 bases and the J gene end by 3 bases; junction bases not matched to a gene: 13. CDR3 residues: CASSRITGALFYEQYF. CDR3 nucleotide sequence: TGTGCCAGCAGCCGCATTACAGGGGCCCTCTTCTACGAGCAGTACTTC.

The chain employs TRBV7-2 and TRBJ2-3, with D uncertain. This CDR3 spans 12 amino acids. V was pared by 2 bases and J by 4 bases, with 4 bases between. CDR1 and CDR2 from the germline V gene are SGHTA and FQGNSA. Here the CDR3 DNA reads TGTGCCAGCAGCTTATGGGCAGATACGCAGTATTTT. As protein: CASSLWADTQYF.

This clonotype was detected a few times. The chain carries TRBV21-1 and TRBJ2-2; no DNA check was done on the table's D call, TRBD1. TRBV21-1 is termed a pseudogene. CDR3 size: 17 residues. This chain's CDR3 is CASSKESLVGETGELFF. The CDR3 region has the DNA TGTGCCAGCAGCAAAGAGAGTCTGGTAGGGGAGACCGGGGAGCTGTTTTTT.

This clonotype was counted only a few times. The chain employs TRBV24-1 and TRBJ2-3, with TRBD1 matching over 7 bases. The germline CDR1 and CDR2 sequences are KGHDR and SFDVKD. The junction had 5 bases not matched to a gene; V was cut back by 6 bases and J by 6 bases. This CDR3 is 13 amino acids long. CDR3 bases: TGTGCCACCAGTAGGAGCAGGGGGGATACGCAGTATTTT. Amino acid sequence: CATSRSRGDTQYF.

The CDR3 DNA reads as TGTGCCAGCAGCTCCCCGGGACTAGCGGGGGTTCCCGGGGAGCTGTTTTTT. Translated: CASSSPGLAGVPGELFF. The rearrangement links TRBV13 to TRBJ2-2; 14 positions match TRBD2. Germline-derived CDR1 and CDR2 are PRHDT and FYEKMQ (reference sequence). The CDR3 totals 17 residues. V dropped 4 bases and J dropped 6; count of bases not matched to a gene: 7.

The CDR3 here is CASSQGRTNEQYF. The CDR3 DNA sequence: TGCGCCAGCAGCCAGGGTCGGACTAACGAGCAGTACTTC. The chain links TRBV4-3 to TRBJ2-7, with D possibly being TRBD2 (6 bases). The CDR3 extends over 13 amino acids. The germline V gene has CDR1 LGHNA and CDR2 YSLEER. Between the trimmed V and J ends, which lost 3 bases and 5 bases, there was a span of 11 bases.

The rearrangement links TRBV24-1 to TRBJ2-1, with D possibly being TRBD1 (8 bases). V was shortened by 9 bases and J by 9 bases, with 20 bases between the two germline ends. Germline V gives CDR1 KGHDR, CDR2 SFDVKD. CDR3 size: 14 residues. The CDR3 DNA is TGTGCCACCGGTGGGACGGACAGGGAGGGTGAGCAGTTCTTC. Amino acid sequence: CATGGTDREGEQFF.

The genes are TRBV11-3 and TRBJ2-1; D is tentatively TRBD1 or TRBD2 (5 bases each). This CDR3 contains 14 residues. The germline gives CDR1 SGHNT, CDR2 YENEEA. V was clipped by 4 bases and J by 4 bases, with 11 bases between them. CDR3 in amino acids: CASSSRDGYNEQFF. The DNA for the CDR3 is TGTGCCAGCAGCTCCCGGGACGGTTACAATGAGCAGTTCTTC.

This clonotype was seen only a few times. V gene TRBV5-1 combines with J gene TRBJ1-1; the D is unclear. V lost 5 bases and J lost 3, with 17 bases in between. The CDR3 extends over 15 amino acids. Germline CDR1 and CDR2: SGHRS and YFSETQ. The CDR3: CASSPRATRDTEAFF. The CDR3 nucleotides read TGCGCCAGCAGTCCAAGAGCCACAAGGGACACTGAAGCTTTCTTT.

CDR3 bases: TGTGCCAGCAGTTACCCCCCAGATACGCAGTATTTT. Protein: CASSYPPDTQYF. The gene calls are TRBV6-2 or TRBV6-3 and TRBJ2-3, with D unresolved. Germline V CDR1 and CDR2: MNHEY, SVGEGT. The CDR3 has 12 amino acids. V dropped 2 bases and J dropped 4 bases, with 4 bases sitting between them.

The chain has TRBV11-2 and TRBJ2-3; 8 bases fit TRBD2. The CDR3 extends over 17 amino acids. Germline V gene sequence: CDR1 SGHAT, CDR2 FQNNGV. The V gene end was trimmed by 0 bases and the J gene end by 5 bases; junction bases not matched to a gene: 10. The CDR3 region is CASSLDRGGRRQDTQYF. Here the CDR3 DNA reads TGTGCCAGCAGCTTAGATCGGGGCGGGAGGCGTCAAGATACGCAGTATTTT.

This rearrangement joins TRBV15 to TRBJ2-4; TRBD1 might be the D (6 bases). Trimming left V 0 bases short and J 1 base short, with 10 bases between. Germline CDR1 and CDR2: LNHNV and YYDKDF (reference sequence). The CDR3 runs 16 residues. CDR3 region: CATSRDQQGAKNIQYF. The CDR3 DNA is TGTGCCACCAGCAGAGATCAACAGGGCGCCAAAAACATTCAGTACTTC.

The CDR3 DNA reads as TGTGCCAGCAGGACGGGACAGGGCGACGAGCAGTACTTC. This codes for CASRTGQGDEQYF. The chain recombines TRBV6-1 with TRBJ2-7, with 9 bases that match TRBD1. Germline CDR1 reads MNHNS; CDR2 reads SASEGT. This CDR3 spans 13 amino acids. V lost 6 bases to trimming and J lost 5 bases; unmatched junction nucleotides: 5.

There are a few counts of this clonotype. This chain uses TRBV20-1 with TRBJ1-2; weak D call: TRBD1 (5 bases). Deletions cut 6 bases from V and 0 bases from J, with 11 bases between. CDR1 is DFQATT, CDR2 SNEGSKA, per germline (reference sequence). CDR3 length equals 13 residues. This CDR3 is CSALQGSNYGYTF. CDR3 coding DNA: TGCAGTGCGCTTCAGGGATCTAACTATGGCTACACCTTC.

This clonotype was detected only a few times. J is TRBJ1-6 and V is TRBV5-6, with TRBD1 matching 9 bases. The V gene's germline CDR1 is SGHDT and CDR2 YYEEEE. V shed 1 base and J 5 bases; nucleotides not matched to a gene: 13. CDR3 length: 19 residues. This CDR3 is CASSLRGQGVARDNSPLHF. The CDR3 DNA is TGTGCCAGCAGCTTGAGGGGACAGGGAGTCGCCCGCGATAATTCACCCCTCCACTTT.

This clonotype was observed a handful of times. This chain connects TRBV20-1 to TRBJ1-2; D is perhaps TRBD1 (5 bases). V was trimmed by 6 bases and J by 1 base, leaving 9 bases between them. Germline lookup yields CDR1 DFQATT and CDR2 SNEGSKA (reference sequence). The CDR3 runs to 12 residues. The DNA of the CDR3 is TGCAGTGCAGATGACAGTAACTATGGCTACACCTTC. Its protein is CSADDSNYGYTF.

The chain employs TRBV29-1 and TRBJ1-5; 7 nucleotides line up with TRBD1. The CDR3 has 14 residues. Germline values: CDR1 SQVTM, CDR2 ANQGSEA. J gave up 0 bases and V 6 bases, and 5 bases lay outside the gene matches. The CDR3 bases are TGCAGCGTGCTAACAGGGGCTAGCAATCAGCCCCAGCATTTT. Its protein is CSVLTGASNQPQHF.

This clonotype was counted a single time. The junction departs from the called germline gene at one end, perhaps through a read error. The V and J genes are TRBV3-1 and TRBJ2-5; 10 nucleotides line up with TRBD1. Germline V lookup: CDR1 LGHDT, CDR2 YNNKEL (reference sequence). The CDR3 is 12 amino acids. As DNA, the CDR3 is TGTGCCAGCAGCCAAGGCCCCGGGACAGGGGACTTC. Amino acids: CASSQGPGTGDF.

Only a few counts were recorded for this clonotype. Here the CDR3 reads CASSLDRAGGSYEQYF. DNA of the CDR3: TGTGCCAGCAGCTTAGATCGGGCAGGGGGTTCCTACGAGCAGTACTTC. This chain connects TRBV7-8 to TRBJ2-7; 7 nucleotides agree with TRBD1. Germline values: CDR1 SGHVS, CDR2 FQNEAQ. J lost 1 base, V lost 1 base, and 7 bases had no gene match. The CDR3 is 16 amino acids.

J is TRBJ2-3 and V is TRBV18; TRBD2 agrees at 9 bases. Germline V lookup: CDR1 KGHSH, CDR2 LQKENI. J gave up 4 bases and V 2 bases, and 7 bases lay outside the gene matches. The CDR3 totals 16 residues. The CDR3 sequence: CASSPLGSGSPDTQYF. In DNA, the CDR3 is TGTGCCAGCTCACCATTGGGTAGCGGGAGTCCAGATACGCAGTATTTT.